The 17 T cell receptor beta chains listed next were all sequenced from one sample in a study of identical twins. One entry per CDR3 protein, called by TCRdb with MiXCR from the 5' RACE reads. The sample lists under 800,000 distinct CDR3 sequences, around 21% seen once, with 4% to 5.5% in the top ten. The same data also went into a second study, on T cells expressing NK-cell markers.

Sequencing used PBMCs. All receptors come from a woman aged 18-29 years in good health.

This clonotype occurred a few times. V is TRBV10-3 and J is TRBJ1-2; 9 bases are shared with TRBD1. Germline CDR1 and CDR2: ENHRY and SYGVKD. The CDR3 loop spans 12 amino acids. Unmatched junction bases numbered 6, after V lost 6 bases and J lost 10 bases. CDR3 nucleotides: TGTGCCATCAGCCCGGGGACAGGGACCTACACCTTC. Its protein product is CAISPGTGTYTF.

The chain uses TRBV9 and TRBJ2-3; D gene unclear. Looked up from germline, CDR1 is SGDLS and CDR2 is YYNGEE. CDR3 size: 13 residues. V lost 0 bases and J 5 bases, leaving 7 bases between the germline ends. In DNA form, the CDR3 reads TGTGCCAGCAGCGTAGAGCAAGGAGATACGCAGTATTTT. Protein product: CASSVEQGDTQYF. The complete variable domain, with remaining parts taken from reference TRBV9 and TRBJ2-3, reads DSGVTQTPKHLITATGQRVTLRCSPRSGDLSVYWYQQSLDQGLQFLIQYYNGEERAKGNILERFSAQQFPDLHSELNLSSLELGDSALYFCASSVEQGDTQYFGPGTRLTVL.

This clonotype was seen a handful of times. The chain recombines TRBV20-1 with TRBJ2-7; D is undetermined. In germline, CDR1 is DFQATT, CDR2 SNEGSKA (reference sequence). The ends were cut back, 2 bases at V and 3 bases at J, with 11 bases in the middle. The CDR3 is made up of 13 amino acids. In nucleotides, the CDR3 is TGCAGTGCTAGAAAAGGTTCGGGCTACGAGCAGTACTTC. Protein product: CSARKGSGYEQYF.

This clonotype appeared many times. Written as DNA, the CDR3 is TGTGCCAGCAGTGAATCCTACGAGCAGTACTTC. Amino acid sequence: CASSESYEQYF. This rearrangement joins TRBV25-1 to TRBJ2-7; D not certain. Trimming removed 1 base from V and 2 bases from J, with 0 bases in between. Looked up from germline, CDR1 is MGHDK and CDR2 is SYGVNS. This CDR3 comprises 11 residues.

The rearrangement uses TRBV5-8 and TRBJ2-7; 7 positions agree with TRBD1. The CDR3 covers 15 residues. V lost 9 bases to trimming and J lost 2 bases; unmatched junction nucleotides: 14. CDR1 and CDR2 from the germline V gene are SGHTS and YDEGEE. The CDR3: CANPCRTGQPYEQYF. CDR3 sequence (DNA): TGTGCCAACCCTTGCCGAACGGGACAGCCCTACGAGCAGTACTTC. Together with reference TRBV5-8 and TRBJ2-7, the CDR3 gives the full variable domain: EAGVTQSPTHLIKTRGQQATLRCSPISGHTSVYWYQQALGLGLQFLLWYDEGEERNRGNFPPRFSGRQFPNYSSELNVNALELEDSALYLCANPCRTGQPYEQYFGPGTRLTVT.

This clonotype has just a few counts. This chain links TRBV6-5 with TRBJ2-1; D unclear. The V end lost 7 bases, the J end lost 6 bases, and 7 bases lay between the germline ends. The germline V gene encodes CDR1 MNHEY and CDR2 SVGAGI. CDR3 length: 11 residues. The CDR3 spells CASTAFNEQFF. In nucleotides, the CDR3 is TGTGCCAGCACAGCGTTCAATGAGCAGTTCTTC.

This clonotype was picked up many times. This sequence joins TRBV7-9 and TRBJ2-2, with a possible D match to TRBD1 (6 bases). The CDR3 spans 16 residues. Germline CDR1 is SEHNR and CDR2 is FQNEAQ (reference sequence). Trimming stripped 5 bases from V and 2 bases from J, with 15 bases between. The CDR3 DNA reads TGTGCCAGCAGCGTCGAGGACAGACTCAACACCGGGGAGCTGTTTTTT. It specifies CASSVEDRLNTGELFF.

In this sample, this clonotype turned up a few times. The chain employs TRBV27 and TRBJ2-7, with TRBD1 matching 7 bases. V was pared by 5 bases and J by 3 bases, with 16 bases of the junction left unmatched. CDR1 and CDR2 (germline): MNHEY, SMNVEV (reference sequence). This CDR3 is 17 amino acids long. The CDR3 loop is CASSPRSTGRASYEQYF. DNA of the CDR3: TGTGCCAGCAGTCCACGGTCGACAGGGCGTGCCAGCTACGAGCAGTACTTC.

This chain uses TRBV12-3 or TRBV12-4 with TRBJ2-1, with D uncertain. Deletions cut 5 bases from V and 6 bases from J, with 11 bases between. CDR3 length: 13 amino acids. The CDR3 sequence is CASSPGPVNEQFF. CDR3 DNA: TGTGCCAGCAGTCCCGGGCCTGTCAATGAGCAGTTCTTC.

There are a few counts of this clonotype. The chain joins TRBV12-3 or TRBV12-4 to TRBJ2-1; tentatively, D is TRBD1 or TRBD2 (5 bases each). The CDR3 length is 15 residues. Trimming cost V 3 bases and J 0 bases, with 9 bases left between them. The CDR3 DNA is TGTGCCAGCAGTTTCTGGGGACGCTCCTACAATGAGCAGTTCTTC. Its translation is CASSFWGRSYNEQFF.

This chain links TRBV29-1 with TRBJ2-5, with TRBD2 as a possible D gene (6 bases). V shed 7 bases and J shed 0 bases, with 12 bases lying between them. The germline V gene encodes CDR1 SQVTM and CDR2 ANQGSEA. The CDR3 spans 13 residues. CDR3 region: CSEPERDQETQYF. CDR3 nucleotide sequence: TGCAGCGAGCCGGAGCGGGACCAAGAGACCCAGTACTTC.

The sample holds a few counts of this clonotype. The J gene is TRBJ1-5, the V gene TRBV20-1, with D unresolved. V gave up 4 bases and J gave up 4 bases, with 11 bases separating them. Looked up from germline, CDR1 is DFQATT and CDR2 is SNEGSKA (reference sequence). The CDR3 covers 13 residues. For the CDR3, the DNA is TGCAGTGCTACCGAGCAGGAGAATCAGCCCCAGCATTTT. This codes for CSATEQENQPQHF.

This clonotype was counted many times. The CDR3 nucleotides are TGTGCCACCAGTGACCGCACCCACCAGGATACGCAGTATTTT. It specifies CATSDRTHQDTQYF. The rearrangement links TRBV24-1 to TRBJ2-3; D remains unclear. Germline V lookup: CDR1 KGHDR, CDR2 SFDVKD. This CDR3 has 14 amino acids. V was cut by 4 bases and J by 6 bases, with 13 bases left in between.

This rearrangement joins TRBV5-1 to TRBJ1-2, with D perhaps matching TRBD1 (6 bases). Germline lookup yields CDR1 SGHRS and CDR2 YFSETQ. This CDR3 is 17 amino acids long. The V and J ends lost 0 bases and 0 bases respectively, with 15 bases between them. CDR3 sequence: CASSLASGGLANYGYTF. DNA for the CDR3: TGCGCCAGCAGCTTGGCTAGCGGGGGGCTGGCTAACTATGGCTACACCTTC.

This clonotype was seen more than once but under ten times. This chain links TRBV29-1 with TRBJ2-1; 14 positions agree with TRBD2. V dropped 3 bases and J dropped 1; count of bases not matched to a gene: 11. Germline lookup yields CDR1 SQVTM and CDR2 ANQGSEA. This CDR3 comprises 19 residues. CDR3 sequence reads: CSVEGLTSGRAGSYNEQFF. CDR3 nucleotides: TGCAGCGTTGAGGGGTTGACTAGCGGGAGGGCCGGTTCCTACAATGAGCAGTTCTTC.

V is TRBV6-1 and J is TRBJ2-5, with 8 positions matching TRBD1. The junction had 2 bases not matched to a gene; V was cut back by 6 bases and J by 2 bases. This CDR3 is built from 13 residues. Per germline, CDR1 MNHNS and CDR2 SASEGT. CDR3 protein: CASRGTGQETQYF. The CDR3, as DNA: TGTGCCAGCAGAGGGACAGGACAAGAGACCCAGTACTTC.

This clonotype showed up many times. The genes are TRBV12-3 or TRBV12-4 and TRBJ1-5; 9 bases are a match to TRBD1. This CDR3 spans 15 amino acids. J was trimmed by 7 bases and V by 6 bases; bases with no gene match: 10. In nucleotides, the CDR3 is TGTGCCAGCAGCACGGGACAGGGCGGGCGGCAGCCCCAGCATTTT. This gives the protein CASSTGQGGRQPQHF.